This section outlines one T cell receptor beta chain sequence together with its context. The data derive from a study of blood T cell repertoires in COVID-19. Study background: T cells, B-cell-depleted T cells, or PBMCs provided the cDNA or gDNA that served as material.

V shed 3 bases and J shed 4 bases, with 13 bases lying between them. Germline-derived CDR1 and CDR2 are MDHEN and SYDVKM. The CDR3 extends over 15 amino acids. Data came from immunoSEQ multiplex PCR; TCRdb stores just in-frame clones and leaves some out. Altogether 56,000 or so clones are present, over 75% being singletons, with the ten largest covering roughly 10%. The receptor comes from a human donor in a cohort sampled during active COVID-19. Sequencing input: peripheral blood. The chain couples TRBV28 to TRBJ1-5; no firm D call. The CDR3 region has the DNA TGTGCCAGCAGTTTCATGCCGGGAAGTAATCAGCCCCAGCATTTT. Its translation: CASSFMPGSNQPQHF. The full variable domain, completed using reference TRBV28 and TRBJ1-5, is DVKVTQSSRYLVKRTGEKVFLECVQDMDHENMFWYRQDPGLGLRLIYFSYDVKMKEKGDIPEGYSVSREKKERFSLILESASTNQTSMYLCASSFMPGSNQPQHFGDGTRLSIL.